This T cell receptor beta chain came from a study of OX40 agonist ivuxolimab in advanced cancers. Whole-study context: Ivuxolimab is a fully human IgG2 antibody that activates OX40 (CD134). Enrollees could have had prior anti-PD-1, anti-PD-L1 or anti-CTLA-4 therapy, which 30% to 50% had received. Findings and caveats of the study: On average, a greater number of expanded clones characterised CD8+ T cells relative to CD4+. Researchers did not determine the expanded peripheral T cells' antigen specificity.

Only in-frame clones appear in the TCRdb table, and some are missing; sequencing was by immunoSEQ multiplex PCR. The sample records tens of thousands of clones, 85% to 90% being singletons. Trimming at V came to 0 bases and at J to 8 bases, leaving 9 bases not matched to a gene. CDR1 and CDR2 (germline): SGHRS, YFSETQ. This CDR3 is built from 16 residues. Note on this clone: The antigen remains unidentified.

The chain carries TRBV5-1 and TRBJ2-2, with 8 positions matching TRBD2. This TCR derives from an adult with an advanced solid tumor such as melanoma, head and neck, liver or kidney cancer. Sample: CD4+ or CD8+ T cells sorted from blood, taken in a trial of the OX40 agonist ivuxolimab. Written as DNA, the CDR3 is TGCGCCAGCAGCTTGGCGAATCTAGCGGGTGTTGGGGAGCTGTTTTTT. Protein sequence: CASSLANLAGVGELFF. Full variable domain (rest looked up from reference TRBV5-1 and TRBJ2-2): KAGVTQTPRYLIKTRGQQVTLSCSPISGHRSVSWYQQTPGQGLQFLFEYFSETQRNKGNFPGRFSGRQFSNSRSEMNVSTLELGDSALYLCASSLANLAGVGELFFGEGSRLTVL.